These T cell receptor beta chains were read from a single sample in a study of OX40 agonist ivuxolimab in advanced cancers. Repertoires were generated with immunoSEQ multiplex PCR, while TCRdb's copy carries only in-frame clones and drops some. The table has 65,000 to 95,000 clones, approximately 94% seen once. Sequencing used CD4+ or CD8+ T cells sorted from blood, obtained in a trial of the OX40 agonist ivuxolimab. These receptors were obtained from an adult with an advanced solid tumor such as melanoma, head and neck, liver or kidney cancer. The CDR3 runs from the conserved cysteine through the conserved F or W. A D gene is named only where the DNA matches it firmly.

j_call d_call v_call cdr3_aa cdr3_nt
TRBJ2-3 TRBD2 TRBV5-1 CASSLDGTSGTDTQYF TGCGCCAGCAGCTTGGATGGGACTAGCGGGACCGATACGCAGTATTTT
TRBJ2-1 - TRBV5-6 CASSLAGGVGAFF TGTGCCAGCAGCTTGGCCGGAGGGGTTGGTGCGTTCTTC
TRBJ2-7 TRBD1 TRBV5-1 CASRFRDRGPYEQYF TGCGCCAGCAGGTTCCGGGACAGGGGACCGTACGAGCAGTACTTC
TRBJ2-2 TRBD2 TRBV4-1 CASSPEERGTGELFF TGCGCCAGCAGCCCCGAGGAGCGGGGCACCGGGGAGCTGTTTTTT
TRBJ1-4 - TRBV15 CATSRSDNMHEKLFF TGTGCCACCAGCAGATCGGACAATATGCATGAAAAACTGTTTTTT
TRBJ2-1 - TRBV7-5 CARSLVQGTYNEQFF TGTGCCAGAAGCTTAGTACAGGGAACCTACAATGAGCAGTTCTTC
TRBJ2-7 TRBD1 TRBV25-1 CASSDNRGRGYEQYF TGTGCCAGCAGTGATAACAGGGGGCGCGGGTACGAGCAGTACTTC
TRBJ2-3 TRBD2 TRBV5-1 CASSWGGRAVGADTQYF TGCGCCAGCAGCTGGGGCGGGAGGGCCGTGGGGGCGGATACGCAGTATTTT
TRBJ1-6 TRBD1 TRBV5-1 CASSPAGTGDKSLHF TGCGCCAGCAGCCCGGCCGGGACAGGGGATAAATCCCTCCACTTT
TRBJ1-1 - TRBV11-1 CASSLTADRLNTEAFF TGTGCCAGCAGCTTGACAGCGGACAGATTGAACACTGAAGCTTTCTTT
TRBJ2-7 - TRBV29-1 CSVAGQGREQYF TGCAGCGTTGCCGGACAAGGCCGTGAGCAGTACTTC
TRBJ2-7 TRBD2 TRBV18 CASSPGLAGEWAYEQYF TGTGCCAGCTCACCGGGGCTAGCGGGAGAGTGGGCCTACGAGCAGTACTTC
TRBJ2-2 - TRBV11-3 CASSLDRTNTGELFF TGTGCCAGCAGCTTAGACAGAACGAACACCGGGGAGCTGTTTTTT